This TCR beta chain was obtained from a study of identical twins' blood T cells. On the study more broadly: Roughly six alpha and about six beta libraries together yielded about 52 million reads.

The CDR3 totals 15 residues. Per the germline V gene, CDR1 is MNHEY and CDR2 is SVGEGT. The V and J ends lost 4 bases and 0 bases respectively, with 10 bases between them. Source study methods: Each donor had about 90,000 to nearly 500,000 clonotypes. TCRdb reprocessed the 5' RACE reads with MiXCR, giving one entry per CDR3 protein. The V and J calls here are based on TCRdb, not the publication. The table records fewer than 450,000 distinct CDR3 sequences, approximately 30% of them present only once. V and J are TRBV6-2 or TRBV6-3 and TRBJ2-1; a possible D gene is TRBD2 (6 bases). The clonotype comes from a woman aged 18-49 years in good health. Sequenced sample: PBMCs. CDR3 amino acids: CASSSLASSYNEQFF. Written as DNA, the CDR3 is TGTGCCAGCAGTTCTCTAGCGTCCTCCTACAATGAGCAGTTCTTC.